This TCR beta chain was identified during a study of Graves' ophthalmopathy and Graves' hyperthyroidism. Study-wide points: A model of 13 signatures distinguished ophthalmopathy from stable hyperthyroidism at about 86% sensitivity and about 80% specificity.

The diagnosis was founded upon clinical symptoms, serum thyroxine, TRAb, thyroid ultrasound and orbital computed tomography. This clonotype has a count of ten or more. The antigen is not known. Transcripts of RNA were the source for amplifying TCR beta CDR3 regions. The first-round RT-PCR employed HTBI primers together with the Qiagen OneStep RT-PCR kit. A multiplex PCR was then performed as the second round. MiXCR was run by TCRdb on the multiplex PCR reads, yielding one entry per CDR3 protein. The repertoire holds about 210,000 distinct CDR3 sequences, with around 30% as singletons. V shed 4 bases and J shed 4 bases, with 10 bases lying between them. From germline, CDR1 is SGHTA and CDR2 FQGTGA. The CDR3 contains 13 residues.

The sequencing sample was made of peripheral blood. This TCR was recovered from a man aged 45-60 years with Graves' ophthalmopathy. The rearrangement uses TRBV7-3 and TRBJ2-5, with a tentative D call TRBD1 (7 bases). The CDR3 loop reads CASSWRGRETQYF. The CDR3 bases are TGTGCCAGCAGCTGGAGGGGGCGAGAGACCCAGTACTTC.